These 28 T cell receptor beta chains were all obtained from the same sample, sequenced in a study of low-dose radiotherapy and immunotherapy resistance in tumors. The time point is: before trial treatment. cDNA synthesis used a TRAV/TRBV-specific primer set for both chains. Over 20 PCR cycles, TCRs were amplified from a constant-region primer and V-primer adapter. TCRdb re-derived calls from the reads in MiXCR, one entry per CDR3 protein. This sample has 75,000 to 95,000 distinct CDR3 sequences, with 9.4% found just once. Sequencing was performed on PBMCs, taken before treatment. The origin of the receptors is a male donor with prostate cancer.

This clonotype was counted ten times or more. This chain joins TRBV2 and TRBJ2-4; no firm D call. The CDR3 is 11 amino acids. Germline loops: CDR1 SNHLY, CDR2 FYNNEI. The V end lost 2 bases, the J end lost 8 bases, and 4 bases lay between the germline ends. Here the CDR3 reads CASSENYIQYF. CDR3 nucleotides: TGTGCCAGCAGTGAAAACTACATTCAGTACTTC.

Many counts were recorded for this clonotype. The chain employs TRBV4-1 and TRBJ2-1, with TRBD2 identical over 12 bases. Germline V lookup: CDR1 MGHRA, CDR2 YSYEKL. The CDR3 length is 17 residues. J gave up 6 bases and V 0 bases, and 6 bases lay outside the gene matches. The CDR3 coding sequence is TGCGCCAGCAGCCAAGATTCGCTAGCGGGAGGGGGCAATGAGCAGTTCTTC. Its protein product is CASSQDSLAGGGNEQFF.

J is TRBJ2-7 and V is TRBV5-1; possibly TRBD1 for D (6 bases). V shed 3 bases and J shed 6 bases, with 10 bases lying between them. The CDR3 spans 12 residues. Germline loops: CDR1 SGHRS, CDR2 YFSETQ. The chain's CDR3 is CASSWGQGEQYF. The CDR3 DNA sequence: TGCGCCAGCAGCTGGGGGCAGGGCGAGCAGTACTTC.

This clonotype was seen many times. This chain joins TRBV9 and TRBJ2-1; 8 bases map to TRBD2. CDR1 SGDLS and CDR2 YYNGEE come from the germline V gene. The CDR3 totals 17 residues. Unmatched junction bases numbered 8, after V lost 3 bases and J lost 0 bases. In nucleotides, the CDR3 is TGTGCCAGCAGCGCCGACCACGGGGGGGTCTCCTACAATGAGCAGTTCTTC. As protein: CASSADHGGVSYNEQFF.

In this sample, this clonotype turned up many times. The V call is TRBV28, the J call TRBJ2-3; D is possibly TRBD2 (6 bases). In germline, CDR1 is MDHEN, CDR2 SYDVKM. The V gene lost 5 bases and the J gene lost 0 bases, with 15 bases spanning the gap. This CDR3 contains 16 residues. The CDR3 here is CASSIIGSRSTDTQYF. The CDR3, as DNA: TGTGCCAGCAGTATAATCGGGAGTAGGAGCACAGATACGCAGTATTTT.

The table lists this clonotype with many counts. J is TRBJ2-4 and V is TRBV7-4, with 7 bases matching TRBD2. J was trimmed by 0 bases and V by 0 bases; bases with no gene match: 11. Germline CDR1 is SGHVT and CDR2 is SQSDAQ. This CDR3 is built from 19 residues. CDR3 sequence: CASSLAPSGPFLAKNIQYF. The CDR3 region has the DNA TGTGCCAGCAGCTTAGCACCTAGCGGACCATTCTTAGCCAAAAACATTCAGTACTTC.

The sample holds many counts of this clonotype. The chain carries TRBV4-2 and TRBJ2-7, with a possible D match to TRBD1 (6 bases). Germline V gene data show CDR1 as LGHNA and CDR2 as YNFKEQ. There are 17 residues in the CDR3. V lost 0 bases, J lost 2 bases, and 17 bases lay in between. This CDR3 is CASSQEGPGWGPYEQYF. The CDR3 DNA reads TGTGCCAGCAGCCAAGAGGGTCCCGGGTGGGGGCCCTACGAGCAGTACTTC.

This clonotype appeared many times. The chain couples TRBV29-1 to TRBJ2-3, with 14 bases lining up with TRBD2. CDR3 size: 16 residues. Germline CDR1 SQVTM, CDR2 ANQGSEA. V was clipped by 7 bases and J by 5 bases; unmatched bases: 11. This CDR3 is CSAKRGLAGGVDTQYF. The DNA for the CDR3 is TGCAGCGCTAAGAGAGGACTAGCGGGAGGTGTAGATACGCAGTATTTT.

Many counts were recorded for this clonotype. The CDR3 here is CATSDRRTGVLQPQHF. Written as DNA, the CDR3 is TGTGCCACCAGTGATCGTCGGACAGGGGTTTTGCAGCCCCAGCATTTT. V usage is TRBV24-1 and J usage is TRBJ1-5; TRBD1 agrees at 9 bases. This CDR3 is built from 16 residues. The germline CDR1 and CDR2 sequences are KGHDR and SFDVKD. V shed 3 bases and J 7 bases; nucleotides not matched to a gene: 9.

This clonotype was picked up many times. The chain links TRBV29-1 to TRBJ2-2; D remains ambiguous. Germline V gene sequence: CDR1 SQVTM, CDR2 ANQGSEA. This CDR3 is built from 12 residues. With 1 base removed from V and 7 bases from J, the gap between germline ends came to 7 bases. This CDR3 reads CSVEGAIGELFF. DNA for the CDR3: TGCAGCGTTGAAGGGGCTATCGGGGAGCTGTTTTTT.

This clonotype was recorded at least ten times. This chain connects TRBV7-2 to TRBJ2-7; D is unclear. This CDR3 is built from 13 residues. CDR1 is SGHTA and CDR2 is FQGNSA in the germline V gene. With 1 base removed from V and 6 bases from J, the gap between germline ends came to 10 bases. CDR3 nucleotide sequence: TGTGCCAGCAGCTTAGGGGCAGGCCGCGAGCAGTACTTC. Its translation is CASSLGAGREQYF.

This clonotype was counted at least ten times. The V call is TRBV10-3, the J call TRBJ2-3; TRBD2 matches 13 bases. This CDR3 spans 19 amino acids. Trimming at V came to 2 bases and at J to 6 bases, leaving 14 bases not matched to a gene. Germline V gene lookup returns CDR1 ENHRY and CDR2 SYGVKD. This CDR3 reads CAISETGLGTSGITDTQYF. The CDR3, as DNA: TGTGCCATCAGTGAGACGGGCCTCGGGACTAGCGGGATTACTGATACGCAGTATTTT.

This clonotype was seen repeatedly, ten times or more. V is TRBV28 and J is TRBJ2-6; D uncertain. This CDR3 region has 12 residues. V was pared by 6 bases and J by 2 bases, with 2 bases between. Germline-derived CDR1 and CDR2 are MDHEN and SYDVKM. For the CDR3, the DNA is TGTGCCAGCAGCACTGGGGCCAACGTCCTGACTTTC. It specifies CASSTGANVLTF.

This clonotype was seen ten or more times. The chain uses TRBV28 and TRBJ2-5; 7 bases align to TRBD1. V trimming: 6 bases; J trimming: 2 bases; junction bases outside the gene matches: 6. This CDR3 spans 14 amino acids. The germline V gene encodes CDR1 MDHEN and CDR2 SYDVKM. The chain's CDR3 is CASRSGQPQETQYF. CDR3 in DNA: TGTGCCAGCAGATCGGGACAGCCTCAAGAGACCCAGTACTTC.

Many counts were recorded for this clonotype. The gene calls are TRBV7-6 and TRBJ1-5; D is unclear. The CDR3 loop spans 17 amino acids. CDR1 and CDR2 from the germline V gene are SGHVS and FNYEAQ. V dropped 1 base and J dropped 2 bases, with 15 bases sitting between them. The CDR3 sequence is CASSLVPPGRGNQPQHF. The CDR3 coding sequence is TGTGCCAGCAGCTTAGTCCCCCCGGGGAGGGGCAATCAGCCCCAGCATTTT.

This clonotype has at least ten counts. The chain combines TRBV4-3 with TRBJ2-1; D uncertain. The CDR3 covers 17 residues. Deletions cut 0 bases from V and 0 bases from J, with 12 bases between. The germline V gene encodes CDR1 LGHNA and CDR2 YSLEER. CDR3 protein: CASSQDSTDSSYNEQFF. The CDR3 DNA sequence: TGCGCCAGCAGCCAAGATTCCACGGATAGCTCCTACAATGAGCAGTTCTTC.

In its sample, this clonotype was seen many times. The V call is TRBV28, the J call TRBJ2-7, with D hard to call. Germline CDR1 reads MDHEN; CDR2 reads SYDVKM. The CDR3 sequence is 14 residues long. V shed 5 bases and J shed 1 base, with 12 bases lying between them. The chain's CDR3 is CASSPTIRSYEQYF. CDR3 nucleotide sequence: TGTGCCAGCAGTCCCACCATTCGGTCCTACGAGCAGTACTTC. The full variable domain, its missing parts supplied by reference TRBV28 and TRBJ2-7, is DVKVTQSSRYLVKRTGEKVFLECVQDMDHENMFWYRQDPGLGLRLIYFSYDVKMKEKGDIPEGYSVSREKKERFSLILESASTNQTSMYLCASSPTIRSYEQYFGPGTRLTVT.

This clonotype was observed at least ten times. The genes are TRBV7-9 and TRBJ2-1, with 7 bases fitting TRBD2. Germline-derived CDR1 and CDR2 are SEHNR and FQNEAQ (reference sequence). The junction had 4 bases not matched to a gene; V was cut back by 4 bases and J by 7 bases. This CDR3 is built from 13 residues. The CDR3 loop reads CASSWRGTNEQFF. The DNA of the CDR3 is TGTGCCAGCAGCTGGCGGGGGACTAATGAGCAGTTCTTC.

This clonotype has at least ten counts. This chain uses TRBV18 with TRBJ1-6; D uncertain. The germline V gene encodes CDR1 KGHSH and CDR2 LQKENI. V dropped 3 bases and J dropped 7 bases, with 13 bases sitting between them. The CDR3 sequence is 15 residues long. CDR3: CASSPPGGGNSPLHF. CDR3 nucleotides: TGTGCCAGCTCACCCCCAGGAGGAGGAAATTCACCCCTCCACTTT.

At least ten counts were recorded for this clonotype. The CDR3 DNA follows: TGTGCCAGCAGCCCCCGGAGGGCAGTTCAGCAGTTCTTC. Translating gives CASSPRRAVQQFF. The chain joins TRBV16 to TRBJ2-1; the D gene is possibly TRBD2 (6 bases). Germline V CDR1 and CDR2: KGHSY, FQNENV. There are 13 residues in the CDR3. Trimming removed 4 bases from V and 11 bases from J, with 15 bases in between.

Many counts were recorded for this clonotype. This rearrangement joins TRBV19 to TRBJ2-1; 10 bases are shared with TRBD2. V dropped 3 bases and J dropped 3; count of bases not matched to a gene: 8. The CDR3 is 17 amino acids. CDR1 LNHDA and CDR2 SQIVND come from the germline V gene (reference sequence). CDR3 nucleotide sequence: TGTGCCAGTAGTATGTTAGGAGGGACTAGCGACTACAATGAGCAGTTCTTC. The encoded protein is CASSMLGGTSDYNEQFF.

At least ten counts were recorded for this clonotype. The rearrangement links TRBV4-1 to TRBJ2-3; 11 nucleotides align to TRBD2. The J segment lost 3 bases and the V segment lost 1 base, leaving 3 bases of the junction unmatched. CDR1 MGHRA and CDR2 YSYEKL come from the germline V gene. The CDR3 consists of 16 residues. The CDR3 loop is CASSQARTSGTDTQYF. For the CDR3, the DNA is TGCGCCAGCAGCCAAGCTCGGACTAGCGGGACAGATACGCAGTATTTT.

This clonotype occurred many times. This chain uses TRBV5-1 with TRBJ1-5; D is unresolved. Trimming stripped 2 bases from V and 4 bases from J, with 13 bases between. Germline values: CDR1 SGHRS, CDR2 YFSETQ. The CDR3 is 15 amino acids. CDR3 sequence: CASSFDGSANQPQHF. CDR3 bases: TGCGCCAGCAGCTTCGACGGTAGCGCGAATCAGCCCCAGCATTTT.

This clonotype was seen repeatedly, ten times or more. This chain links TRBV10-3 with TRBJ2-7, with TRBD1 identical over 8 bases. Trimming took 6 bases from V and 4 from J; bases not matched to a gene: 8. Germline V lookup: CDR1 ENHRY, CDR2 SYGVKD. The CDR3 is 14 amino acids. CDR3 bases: TGTGCCATCAGCAGAGACAGGGGCGCTTACGAGCAGTACTTC. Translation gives CAISRDRGAYEQYF.

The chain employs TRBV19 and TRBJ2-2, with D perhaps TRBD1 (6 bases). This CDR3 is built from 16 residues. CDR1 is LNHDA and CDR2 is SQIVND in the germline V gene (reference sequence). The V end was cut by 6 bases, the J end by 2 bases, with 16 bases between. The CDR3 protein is CASRPEKGDNTGELFF. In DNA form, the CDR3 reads TGTGCCAGTAGGCCAGAGAAGGGGGATAACACCGGGGAGCTGTTTTTT. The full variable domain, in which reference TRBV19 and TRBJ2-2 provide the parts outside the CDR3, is DGGITQSPKYLFRKEGQNVTLSCEQNLNHDAMYWYRQDPGQGLRLIYYSQIVNDFQKGDIAEGYSVSREKKESFPLTVTSAQKNPTAFYLCASRPEKGDNTGELFFGEGSRLTVL.

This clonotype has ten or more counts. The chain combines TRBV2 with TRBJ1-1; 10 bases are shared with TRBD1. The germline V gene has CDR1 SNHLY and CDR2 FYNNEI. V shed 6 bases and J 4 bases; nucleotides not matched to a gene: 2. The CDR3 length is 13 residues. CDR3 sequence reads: CASSGQGGTEAFF. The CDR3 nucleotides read TGTGCCAGCAGCGGACAGGGGGGCACTGAAGCTTTCTTT.

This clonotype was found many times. CDR3 in amino acids: CASSPGLAGVWETQYF. The CDR3 nucleotides read TGTGCCAGCAGTCCGGGACTAGCGGGAGTATGGGAGACCCAGTACTTC. The chain joins TRBV6-2 or TRBV6-3 to TRBJ2-5, with 14 bases lining up with TRBD2. V dropped 5 bases and J dropped 5; count of bases not matched to a gene: 7. Looked up from germline, CDR1 is MNHEY and CDR2 is SVGEGT. This CDR3 has 16 amino acids.

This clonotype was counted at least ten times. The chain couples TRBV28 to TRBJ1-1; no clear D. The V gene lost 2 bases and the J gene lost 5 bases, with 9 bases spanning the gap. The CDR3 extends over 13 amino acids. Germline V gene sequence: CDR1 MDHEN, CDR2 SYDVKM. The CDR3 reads CASSLPPRTEAFF. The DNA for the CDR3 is TGTGCCAGCAGTTTACCCCCACGGACTGAAGCTTTCTTT.